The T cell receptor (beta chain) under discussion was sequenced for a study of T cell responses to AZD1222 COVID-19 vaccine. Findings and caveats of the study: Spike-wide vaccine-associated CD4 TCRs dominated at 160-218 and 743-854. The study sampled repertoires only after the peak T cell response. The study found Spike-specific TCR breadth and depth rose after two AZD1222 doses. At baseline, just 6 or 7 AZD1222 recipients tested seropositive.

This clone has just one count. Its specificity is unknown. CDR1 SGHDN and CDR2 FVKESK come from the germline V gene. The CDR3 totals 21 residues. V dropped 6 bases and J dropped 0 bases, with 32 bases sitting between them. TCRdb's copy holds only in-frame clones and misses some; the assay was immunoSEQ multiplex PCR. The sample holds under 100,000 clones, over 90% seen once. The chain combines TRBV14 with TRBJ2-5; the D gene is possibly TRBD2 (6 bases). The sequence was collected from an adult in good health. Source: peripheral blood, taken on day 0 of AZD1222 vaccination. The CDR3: CASSSGGAIIGTKRYQETQYF. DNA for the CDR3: TGTGCCAGCAGTTCCGGCGGGGCCATAATAGGTACCAAGAGATACCAAGAGACCCAGTACTTC. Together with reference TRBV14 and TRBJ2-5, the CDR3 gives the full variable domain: EAGVTQFPSHSVIEKGQTVTLRCDPISGHDNLYWYRRVMGKEIKFLLHFVKESKQDESGMPNNRFLAERTGGTYSTLKVQPAELEDSGVYFCASSSGGAIIGTKRYQETQYFGPGTRLLVL.